The 21 T cell receptor beta chains presented below share a single source sample, sequenced in a study of T-cell memory formation after mild COVID-19. TCRdb re-called the 5' RACE reads through MiXCR, storing one row per CDR3 protein. The sample carries roughly 100,000 distinct CDR3 sequences, less than 15% recorded once. The source material was PBMCs or a T cell subset sorted from them (not recorded which). The source of these receptors is an adult woman who had mild COVID-19 (a few samples of this study predate the infection). Cell type and time point are not known.

This chain uses TRBV10-3 with TRBJ2-3; 7 bases are shared with TRBD2. V shed 0 bases, J shed 4 bases, and the junction held 10 bases outside the gene matches. CDR3 size: 17 residues. CDR1 is ENHRY and CDR2 is SYGVKD in the germline V gene. DNA of the CDR3: TGTGCCATCAGTGAGTCGATATTTGGACGGGAGGCAGATACGCAGTATTTT. Amino acid sequence: CAISESIFGREADTQYF.

This clonotype was detected only a few times. The genes are TRBV5-5 and TRBJ2-1; TRBD2 aligns across 11 bases. V shed 4 bases, J shed 2 bases, and the junction held 2 bases outside the gene matches. The CDR3 runs 15 residues. Per germline, CDR1 SGHKS and CDR2 YYEKEE (reference sequence). CDR3 coding DNA: TGTGCCAGCAGCGCTAGCGGGAGGCCCTACAATGAGCAGTTCTTC. This codes for CASSASGRPYNEQFF. Variable domain in full (rest from reference TRBV5-5 and TRBJ2-1): DAGVTQSPTHLIKTRGQQVTLRCSPISGHKSVSWYQQVLGQGPQFIFQYYEKEERGRGNFPDRFSARQFPNYSSELNVNALLLGDSALYLCASSASGRPYNEQFFGPGTRLTVL.

The CDR3 is CASSTRDRVFYSNQPQHF. The CDR3 nucleotides read TGTGCCAGTAGTACACGGGACAGAGTCTTCTATAGCAATCAGCCCCAGCATTTT. The rearrangement links TRBV19 to TRBJ1-5; 7 bases map to TRBD1. The CDR3 totals 18 residues. V shed 4 bases and J 0 bases; nucleotides not matched to a gene: 12. CDR1 and CDR2 (germline): LNHDA, SQIVND (reference sequence).

This clonotype is judged medium-sized. This chain links TRBV7-2 with TRBJ2-1; TRBD2 agrees at 8 bases. J was trimmed by 1 base and V by 2 bases; bases with no gene match: 4. The CDR3 runs 16 residues. Per the germline V gene, CDR1 is SGHTA and CDR2 is FQGNSA. CDR3: CASSLLGGGSYNEQFF. CDR3 bases: TGTGCCAGCAGCTTATTGGGCGGGGGGTCCTACAATGAGCAGTTCTTC.

The chain recombines TRBV20-1 with TRBJ2-1; the D gene is possibly TRBD2 (6 bases). V lost 0 bases and J lost 6, with 15 bases in between. The CDR3 covers 15 residues. CDR1 and CDR2 (germline): DFQATT, SNEGSKA (reference sequence). Here the CDR3 DNA reads TGCAGTGCTAGAGAATTGGGACTGGCTTTCAATGAGCAGTTCTTC. Its translation is CSARELGLAFNEQFF.

This chain connects TRBV7-6 to TRBJ2-1; D gene ambiguous. Germline V gene sequence: CDR1 SGHVS, CDR2 FNYEAQ. The CDR3 contains 16 residues. Trimming stripped 2 bases from V and 5 bases from J, with 16 bases between. CDR3 nucleotide sequence: TGTGCCAGCAGCTTACCCACGGGTGGTAGTCACAATGAGCAGTTCTTC. Protein product: CASSLPTGGSHNEQFF.

The chain carries TRBV29-1 and TRBJ2-7; tentative D call: TRBD2 (6 bases). Trimming took 6 bases from V and 0 from J, leaving 15 bases between them. The CDR3 runs to 14 residues. Germline V CDR1 and CDR2: SQVTM, ANQGSEA. CDR3 in DNA: TGCAGCGTCCCGGGACTTTCTTCCTCCTACGAGCAGTACTTC. It translates to CSVPGLSSSYEQYF.

This clonotype has just a few counts. This sequence joins TRBV11-2 and TRBJ2-1; 13 positions match TRBD2. This CDR3 has 19 amino acids. The ends lost 2 bases at V and 4 bases at J; junction bases unmatched: 11. The germline V gene encodes CDR1 SGHAT and CDR2 FQNNGV. The CDR3 loop reads CASSLRGTSGVPGYNEQFF. The DNA of the CDR3 is TGTGCCAGCAGCTTAAGGGGGACTAGCGGGGTCCCCGGGTACAATGAGCAGTTCTTC.

The chain is built from TRBV29-1 and TRBJ2-5, with D hard to call. Trimming stripped 1 base from V and 0 bases from J, with 6 bases between. Germline CDR1 reads SQVTM; CDR2 reads ANQGSEA. The CDR3 runs 13 residues. CDR3 protein: CSVEGGYQETQYF. CDR3 bases: TGCAGCGTTGAAGGCGGATACCAAGAGACCCAGTACTTC.

This clonotype was recorded a few times. As DNA, the CDR3 is TGTGCCAGCAGCAAAGGGACATATACTATGGAGCAGTACTTC. This gives the protein CASSKGTYTMEQYF. This chain uses TRBV21-1 with TRBJ2-7; TRBD1 is the table's D call, not checked against the DNA. TRBV21-1 is noted as a pseudogene. CDR3 length: 14 residues.

A few counts support this clonotype. This chain connects TRBV5-1 to TRBJ2-7, with 13 bases that match TRBD2. In germline, CDR1 is SGHRS, CDR2 YFSETQ. V lost 2 bases to trimming and J lost 3 bases; unmatched junction nucleotides: 2. This CDR3 is built from 15 residues. The CDR3 protein is CASSLLAGGYYEQYF. As DNA, the CDR3 is TGCGCCAGCAGCTTACTAGCGGGGGGGTACTACGAGCAGTACTTC.

This clonotype was recorded a few times. The chain joins TRBV2 to TRBJ2-5; tentative D call: TRBD2 (5 bases). Trimming removed 7 bases from V and 2 bases from J, with 17 bases in between. Germline CDR1 and CDR2: SNHLY and FYNNEI. This CDR3 is 15 amino acids long. CDR3 residues: CASTYGVGSQETQYF. The CDR3 DNA reads TGTGCCAGCACCTACGGGGTAGGGAGTCAAGAGACCCAGTACTTC.

This clonotype was seen many times. This chain uses TRBV3-1 with TRBJ2-1; 7 bases are a match to TRBD1. Germline CDR1 and CDR2: LGHDT and YNNKEL (reference sequence). This CDR3 spans 12 amino acids. J lost 9 bases, V lost 4 bases, and 3 bases had no gene match. The CDR3 sequence is CASSPTGSEQFF. CDR3 nucleotide sequence: TGTGCCAGCAGCCCGACAGGGTCTGAGCAGTTCTTC.

V usage is TRBV20-1 and J usage is TRBJ1-1, with D perhaps TRBD1 (5 bases). This CDR3 has 14 residues. Germline CDR1 and CDR2: DFQATT and SNEGSKA (reference sequence). The V end was cut by 5 bases, the J end by 12 bases, with 25 bases between. The CDR3 region is CSALGRTRDRGTFF. The CDR3 nucleotides are TGCAGTGCTCTGGGGAGAACCCGGGACCGCGGAACTTTCTTT.

This chain links TRBV29-1 with TRBJ2-1; the match to TRBD2 covers 8 bases. The CDR3 extends over 14 amino acids. Germline values: CDR1 SQVTM, CDR2 ANQGSEA. The ends lost 4 bases at V and 4 bases at J; junction bases unmatched: 6. CDR3 region: CSVGPAGEYNEQFF. The CDR3 DNA reads TGCAGCGTTGGACCAGCGGGGGAGTACAATGAGCAGTTCTTC.

The sample holds a few counts of this clonotype. The rearrangement joins TRBV2 to TRBJ2-5, with no clear D. CDR3 length: 13 residues. Per germline, CDR1 SNHLY and CDR2 FYNNEI. Trimming stripped 1 base from V and 5 bases from J, with 8 bases between. The CDR3 reads CASSEGVGETQYF. The CDR3 DNA is TGTGCCAGCAGTGAAGGGGTAGGGGAGACCCAGTACTTC.

This clonotype was seen ten or more times. The V and J genes are TRBV20-1 and TRBJ2-1, with D unclear. Germline loops: CDR1 DFQATT, CDR2 SNEGSKA (reference sequence). The CDR3 contains 14 residues. V was trimmed by 3 bases and J by 8 bases, leaving 17 bases between them. DNA for the CDR3: TGCAGTGCTAGGTTGGCGTTGAATGATGATGAGCAGTTCTTC. Translating it yields CSARLALNDDEQFF.

This clonotype showed up just a few times. The rearrangement joins TRBV29-1 to TRBJ2-7, with a tentative D call TRBD2 (6 bases). With 7 bases removed from V and 2 bases from J, the gap between germline ends came to 15 bases. The CDR3 runs 13 residues. CDR1 is SQVTM and CDR2 is ANQGSEA in the germline V gene. The CDR3, as DNA: TGCAGCGCAGAGACTAGTAACACCTACGAGCAGTACTTC. Protein: CSAETSNTYEQYF.

The J gene is TRBJ2-2, the V gene TRBV29-1; D unresolved. V lost 3 bases to trimming and J lost 1 base, with 6 bases between them. The V gene's germline CDR1 is SQVTM and CDR2 ANQGSEA. CDR3 length: 13 amino acids. The CDR3 reads CSVEVENTGELFF. The CDR3 DNA is TGCAGCGTTGAGGTGGAGAACACCGGGGAGCTGTTTTTT.

This clonotype came up a few times. This chain connects TRBV6-2 or TRBV6-3 to TRBJ1-2; 10 bases are a match to TRBD1. Germline V gene data show CDR1 as MNHEY and CDR2 as SVGEGT. Germline trimming cut 5 bases from V and 6 bases from J; bases unmatched to any gene: 9. This CDR3 has 15 amino acids. DNA of the CDR3: TGTGCCAGCAGTACCTCCAGGACAGGGGGGGATGGCTACACCTTC. Its protein is CASSTSRTGGDGYTF.

This rearrangement joins TRBV29-1 to TRBJ2-7; 8 bases agree with TRBD2. Per the germline V gene, CDR1 is SQVTM and CDR2 is ANQGSEA. This CDR3 spans 13 amino acids. V shed 4 bases, J shed 0 bases, and the junction held 2 bases outside the gene matches. The CDR3, as DNA: TGCAGCGTTGCCAGCGGGAGCTCCTACGAGCAGTACTTC. Its translation: CSVASGSSYEQYF.